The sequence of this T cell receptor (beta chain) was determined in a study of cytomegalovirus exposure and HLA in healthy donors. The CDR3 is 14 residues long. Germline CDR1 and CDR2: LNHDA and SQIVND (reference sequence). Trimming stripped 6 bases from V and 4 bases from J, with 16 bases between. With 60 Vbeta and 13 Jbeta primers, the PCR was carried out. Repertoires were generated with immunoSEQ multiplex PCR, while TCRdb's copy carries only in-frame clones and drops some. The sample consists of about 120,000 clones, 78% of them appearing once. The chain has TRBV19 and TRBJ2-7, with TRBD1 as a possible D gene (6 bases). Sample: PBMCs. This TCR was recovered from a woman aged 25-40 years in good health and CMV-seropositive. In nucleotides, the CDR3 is TGTGCCAGTAGAAATACAGGGCTTGGGTACGAGCAGTACTTC. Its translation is CASRNTGLGYEQYF.